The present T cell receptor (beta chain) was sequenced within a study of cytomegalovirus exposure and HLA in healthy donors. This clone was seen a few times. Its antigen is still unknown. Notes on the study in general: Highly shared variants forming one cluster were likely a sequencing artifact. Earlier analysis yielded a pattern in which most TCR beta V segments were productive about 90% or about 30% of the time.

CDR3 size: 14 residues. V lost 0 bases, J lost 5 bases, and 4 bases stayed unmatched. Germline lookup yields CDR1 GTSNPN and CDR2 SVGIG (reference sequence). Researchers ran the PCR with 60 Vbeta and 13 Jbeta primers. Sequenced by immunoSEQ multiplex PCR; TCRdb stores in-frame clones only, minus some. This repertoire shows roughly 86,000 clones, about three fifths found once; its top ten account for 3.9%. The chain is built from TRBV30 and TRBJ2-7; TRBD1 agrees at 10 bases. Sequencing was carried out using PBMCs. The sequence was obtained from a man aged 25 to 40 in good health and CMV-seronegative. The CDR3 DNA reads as TGTGCCTGGAGTGTATTGGGACAGGGGAACGAGCAGTACTTC. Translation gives CAWSVLGQGNEQYF. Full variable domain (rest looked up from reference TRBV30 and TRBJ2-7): SQTIHQWPATLVQPVGSPLSLECTVEGTSNPNLYWYRQAAGRGLQLLFYSVGIGQISSEVPQNLSASRPQDRQFILSSKKLLLSDSGFYLCAWSVLGQGNEQYFGPGTRLTVT.